The 23 T cell receptor beta chains below come from one sample, sequenced in a study of OX40 agonist ivuxolimab in advanced cancers. Some clones are missing from TCRdb's copy, which holds only in-frame ones; the method was immunoSEQ multiplex PCR. The sample has tens of thousands of clones, less than 90% seen once; the top ten hold approximately 6.8%. The sequencing used CD4+ or CD8+ T cells sorted from blood, collected in a trial of the OX40 agonist ivuxolimab. All receptors derive from an adult with an advanced solid tumor such as melanoma, head and neck, liver or kidney cancer.

This clone has only one observation. The V call is TRBV7-9, the J call TRBJ2-6, with D perhaps matching TRBD2 (5 bases). V was trimmed by 1 base and J by 4 bases, leaving 14 bases between them. From germline, CDR1 is SEHNR and CDR2 FQNEAQ (reference sequence). This CDR3 spans 17 amino acids. The CDR3 spells CASSLGVGASGANVLTF. CDR3 DNA: TGTGCCAGCAGCTTAGGTGTGGGAGCGTCGGGGGCCAACGTCCTGACTTTC.

The count of this clone is one. The chain uses TRBV5-1 and TRBJ2-1; 8 bases are shared with TRBD2. Germline CDR1 and CDR2: SGHRS and YFSETQ. V lost 4 bases, J lost 0 bases, and 3 bases stayed unmatched. This CDR3 region has 15 residues. The CDR3 here is CASSTTSGSYNEQFF. The CDR3 DNA reads TGCGCCAGCAGCACTACTAGCGGCTCCTACAATGAGCAGTTCTTC.

The chain carries TRBV6-6 and TRBJ2-7, with D tentatively TRBD1 (6 bases). Germline CDR1 is MNHNY and CDR2 is SVGAGI (reference sequence). This CDR3 comprises 13 residues. Trimming stripped 4 bases from V and 8 bases from J, with 15 bases between. CDR3 in DNA: TGTGCCAGCAGTTCAGGGGAGACAGTCAAGCAGTACTTC. Translation gives CASSSGETVKQYF.

This chain connects TRBV6-5 to TRBJ1-1, with D possibly TRBD1 on 5 matching bases. Trimming took off 2 bases at V and 10 bases at J, with 14 bases between the two ends. The CDR3 spans 13 residues. Germline CDR1 reads MNHEY; CDR2 reads SVGAGI. This CDR3 is CASSYAGANVAFF. The DNA for the CDR3 is TGTGCCAGCAGTTACGCCGGGGCCAATGTAGCTTTCTTT.

V and J are TRBV19 and TRBJ2-5, with TRBD2 matching over 7 bases. Germline-derived CDR1 and CDR2 are LNHDA and SQIVND (reference sequence). V shed 6 bases, J shed 2 bases, and the junction held 3 bases outside the gene matches. CDR3 length: 13 amino acids. The CDR3 nucleotides read TGTGCCAGTAGACGCGGGGGTCAAGAGACCCAGTACTTC. Residues: CASRRGGQETQYF.

This clone was observed a few times. The chain uses TRBV14 and TRBJ1-1; D remains unclear. The length of the CDR3 is 13 residues. Trimming stripped 5 bases from V and 3 bases from J, with 10 bases between. The germline gives CDR1 SGHDN, CDR2 FVKESK. DNA for the CDR3: TGTGCCAGCAGCAGAGAGGAACACACTGAAGCTTTCTTT. Its translation: CASSREEHTEAFF.

This sequence joins TRBV5-1 and TRBJ1-2, with a tentative D call TRBD1 (5 bases). V dropped 3 bases and J dropped 0 bases, with 12 bases sitting between them. Germline V lookup: CDR1 SGHRS, CDR2 YFSETQ. The CDR3 is 15 amino acids. Written as DNA, the CDR3 is TGCGCCAGCAGCTCCTCGACAGCCTCTAACTATGGCTACACCTTC. This encodes CASSSSTASNYGYTF.

This rearrangement joins TRBV9 to TRBJ2-7; D is unclear. Germline CDR1 SGDLS, CDR2 YYNGEE. The V end lost 0 bases, the J end lost 2 bases, and 6 bases lay between the germline ends. The CDR3 extends over 13 amino acids. The CDR3 nucleotides read TGTGCCAGCAGCGTAGACAGCGCCTACGAGCAGTACTTC. Protein: CASSVDSAYEQYF.

The V gene is TRBV7-8, the J gene TRBJ2-1, with TRBD2 matching 11 bases. CDR1 SGHVS and CDR2 FQNEAQ come from the germline V gene. V was clipped by 5 bases and J by 8 bases; unmatched bases: 14. The CDR3 extends over 17 amino acids. The CDR3 DNA reads as TGTGCCAGCAGCATAAAGACTAGCGGGACCACAGGTGATGAGCAGTTCTTC. It codes for CASSIKTSGTTGDEQFF. Complete variable domain (other parts from reference TRBV7-8 and TRBJ2-1): GAGVSQSPRYKVAKRGQDVALRCDPISGHVSLFWYQQALGQGPEFLTYFQNEAQLDKSGLPSDRFFAERPEGSVSTLKIQRTQQEDSAVYLCASSIKTSGTTGDEQFFGPGTRLTVL.

The chain couples TRBV6-1 to TRBJ2-5; 9 bases line up with TRBD1. The CDR3 loop spans 13 amino acids. The V and J ends lost 7 bases and 5 bases, in that order; junction bases with no gene match: 5. Germline CDR1 is MNHNS and CDR2 is SASEGT. CDR3 amino acids: CASNRDRDETQYF. The CDR3 coding sequence is TGTGCCAGCAACCGGGACAGGGATGAGACCCAGTACTTC.

J is TRBJ1-5 and V is TRBV29-1; a weak D match, TRBD1 (6 bases). CDR3 length: 13 residues. The germline gives CDR1 SQVTM, CDR2 ANQGSEA. The ends were cut back, 7 bases at V and 5 bases at J, with 15 bases in the middle. The CDR3 region has the DNA TGCAGCGCCCGCGAAGGGGGAGATCAGCCCCAGCATTTT. Translating it yields CSAREGGDQPQHF.

The chain couples TRBV4-1 to TRBJ2-5, with 7 bases fitting TRBD1. Judging by the DNA end, TRBJ2-7 fits better; the J call may be wrong. Germline values: CDR1 MGHRA, CDR2 YSYEKL. The CDR3 has 14 amino acids. The CDR3 protein is CASSLGTENYEQYF. The CDR3 DNA reads as TGCGCCAGCAGCTTAGGGACAGAAAACTACGAGCAGTACTTC.

The CDR3: CSAKWNEQFF. CDR3 bases: TGCAGTGCTAAGTGGAATGAGCAGTTCTTC. The rearrangement uses TRBV20-1 and TRBJ2-1; D is undetermined. V lost 4 bases and J lost 7, with 5 bases in between. Germline CDR1 DFQATT, CDR2 SNEGSKA (reference sequence). The CDR3 totals 10 residues.

This clone occurred a few times. V gene TRBV5-1 combines with J gene TRBJ2-2, with D possibly being TRBD1 or TRBD2 (5 bases each). Trimming took 6 bases from V and 4 from J, leaving 16 bases between them. The CDR3 runs to 15 residues. Germline V gene lookup returns CDR1 SGHRS and CDR2 YFSETQ. The CDR3 reads CASTDGGFGTGELFF. In DNA, the CDR3 is TGCGCCAGCACCGATGGGGGTTTCGGCACCGGGGAGCTGTTTTTT.

The chain recombines TRBV9 with TRBJ2-1, with 7 nucleotides matching TRBD1. The J segment lost 5 bases and the V segment lost 2 bases, leaving 7 bases of the junction unmatched. Germline assignment: CDR1 SGDLS and CDR2 YYNGEE. The CDR3 has 15 amino acids. CDR3 DNA sequence: TGTGCCAGCAGCGTCCAAGACAGGGCCCACAATGAGCAGTTCTTC. Translated, it gives CASSVQDRAHNEQFF.

The genes are TRBV7-2 and TRBJ2-1; 7 bases map to TRBD2. The germline CDR1 and CDR2 sequences are SGHTA and FQGNSA. This CDR3 contains 14 residues. The ends lost 1 base at V and 10 bases at J; junction bases unmatched: 7. CDR3 nucleotides: TGTGCCAGCAGCTTAGGGGGAGGGAGAAGGGAGCAGTTCTTC. This codes for CASSLGGGRREQFF.

This clone was observed a few times. CDR3 nucleotide sequence: TGTGCCTGGAGTGTAAACTCTATGAACACTGAAGCTTTCTTT. It specifies CAWSVNSMNTEAFF. The chain joins TRBV30 to TRBJ1-1; D is unclear. Trimming took off 0 bases at V and 0 bases at J, with 8 bases between the two ends. This CDR3 has 14 amino acids. Per germline, CDR1 GTSNPN and CDR2 SVGIG (reference sequence).

The chain couples TRBV7-6 to TRBJ2-2, with no clear D. Trimming removed 6 bases from V and 1 base from J, with 6 bases in between. Germline V gives CDR1 SGHVS, CDR2 FNYEAQ. The CDR3 extends over 13 amino acids. The CDR3 coding sequence is TGTGCCAGCAGTTCTATGAACACCGGGGAGCTGTTTTTT. This gives the protein CASSSMNTGELFF.

V and J are TRBV5-4 and TRBJ2-7; the D is unclear. Germline V lookup: CDR1 SGHNT, CDR2 YYREEE (reference sequence). Between the trimmed V and J ends, which lost 0 bases and 1 base, there was a span of 14 bases. CDR3 length equals 16 residues. The CDR3 reads CASSLGFGGASYEQYF. Written as DNA, the CDR3 is TGTGCCAGCAGCTTGGGTTTTGGCGGAGCATCCTACGAGCAGTACTTC.

The chain links TRBV2 to TRBJ2-5; tentatively, D is TRBD2 (7 bases). With the DNA end fitting TRBJ2-7 better, the J assignment may be wrong. CDR1 SNHLY and CDR2 FYNNEI come from the germline V gene. The CDR3 is 14 amino acids. CDR3 loop: CASSEGWGGNEQYF. CDR3 DNA: TGTGCCAGCAGTGAAGGATGGGGGGGCAACGAGCAGTACTTC.

This clone was found once. The gene calls are TRBV9 and TRBJ1-2, with a weak D call TRBD1 (6 bases). Per the germline V gene, CDR1 is SGDLS and CDR2 is YYNGEE. V was pared by 0 bases and J by 4 bases, with 10 bases between. CDR3 size: 14 residues. CDR3: CASSVDRTVYGYTF. The CDR3 bases are TGTGCCAGCAGCGTAGATAGGACAGTCTATGGCTACACCTTC.

The chain combines TRBV30 with TRBJ2-1, with 11 bases fitting TRBD1. Germline V gene lookup returns CDR1 GTSNPN and CDR2 SVGIG (reference sequence). V was clipped by 8 bases and J by 10 bases; unmatched bases: 7. There are 12 residues in the CDR3. This CDR3 is CAARTGGHEQFF. In DNA, the CDR3 is TGTGCCGCAAGGACAGGGGGCCACGAGCAGTTCTTC.

The chain is built from TRBV18 and TRBJ2-2; D unresolved. Germline values: CDR1 KGHSH, CDR2 LQKENI. The germline V and J ends were trimmed by 5 bases and 2 bases, with 6 bases remaining between them. This CDR3 comprises 13 residues. The CDR3 here is CASSVVNTGELFF. The CDR3 DNA reads TGTGCCAGCTCAGTGGTTAACACCGGGGAGCTGTTTTTT.